These 15 T cell receptor beta chains were all obtained from the same sample, sequenced in a study of identical twins. MiXCR was run by TCRdb on the 5' RACE reads, yielding one entry per CDR3 protein. The data contain 350,000 to 450,000 distinct CDR3 sequences, under 20% of them singletons. Specimen: naive T cells sorted from blood. The receptor source for this set is a man aged 50-59 years in good health.

This sequence joins TRBV9 and TRBJ2-2, with D possibly TRBD2 on 6 matching bases. CDR3 length: 17 amino acids. Trimming pared 0 bases from V and 0 bases from J, leaving 12 bases between. Germline assignment: CDR1 SGDLS and CDR2 YYNGEE. CDR3 coding DNA: TGTGCCAGCAGCGTAGCTTGGCTAGCGTCGAACACCGGGGAGCTGTTTTTT. Translated: CASSVAWLASNTGELFF.

This clonotype appeared a few times. The CDR3 region is CASSPGQFRTEAFF. As DNA, the CDR3 is TGTGCCAGCAGTCCCGGACAGTTCCGTACTGAAGCTTTCTTT. The chain is built from TRBV12-3 or TRBV12-4 and TRBJ1-1; a possible D gene is TRBD1 (6 bases). The length of the CDR3 is 14 residues. V lost 5 bases, J lost 5 bases, and 15 bases lay in between.

This clonotype occurred a few times. This chain joins TRBV4-2 and TRBJ2-5; D perhaps matches TRBD1 (6 bases). The CDR3 covers 17 residues. The V end was cut by 1 base, the J end by 5 bases, with 20 bases between. Per germline, CDR1 LGHNA and CDR2 YNFKEQ. The CDR3 bases are TGTGCCAGCAGCCAAGTAGGGTCCGGCAGGGGTGGGGAGACCCAGTACTTC. Encoded protein: CASSQVGSGRGGETQYF.

This clonotype was observed at least ten times. The V gene is TRBV27, the J gene TRBJ2-3, with 8 bases that match TRBD2. The CDR3 sequence is 17 residues long. Germline V gives CDR1 MNHEY, CDR2 SMNVEV (reference sequence). Trimming cost V 6 bases and J 2 bases; bases outside gene matches: 13. The CDR3 reads CASRPTPGRGVTDTQYF. The CDR3 coding sequence is TGTGCCAGCAGACCTACTCCGGGGCGGGGGGTCACAGATACGCAGTATTTT.

The genes are TRBV24-1 and TRBJ2-2, with 9 bases matching TRBD1. The CDR3 length is 19 residues. CDR1 is KGHDR, CDR2 SFDVKD, per germline. V lost 3 bases, J lost 5 bases, and 15 bases stayed unmatched. CDR3 nucleotides: TGTGCCACCAGTGATCCCACTCAAACCGGGACAGGGTGGACCGGGGAGCTGTTTTTT. Translated, it gives CATSDPTQTGTGWTGELFF.

The V call is TRBV2, the J call TRBJ2-3; the D gene is possibly TRBD1 (5 bases). With 6 bases removed from V and 2 bases from J, the gap between germline ends came to 15 bases. Germline CDR1 and CDR2: SNHLY and FYNNEI. The CDR3 totals 15 residues. CDR3 sequence: CASRGVGQYTDTQYF. CDR3 bases: TGTGCCAGCAGGGGCGTGGGGCAGTACACAGATACGCAGTATTTT.

The chain employs TRBV6-2 or TRBV6-3 and TRBJ2-1; 8 nucleotides match TRBD1. V dropped 2 bases and J dropped 6; count of bases not matched to a gene: 12. The CDR3 covers 17 residues. CDR1 and CDR2 from the germline V gene are MNHEY and SVGEGT. This CDR3 is CASSYPQGDWLINEQFF. The CDR3, as DNA: TGTGCCAGCAGTTACCCACAGGGGGATTGGTTAATCAATGAGCAGTTCTTC.

This clonotype was observed a handful of times. The chain recombines TRBV7-6 with TRBJ2-5; 12 nucleotides match TRBD2. Germline CDR1 reads SGHVS; CDR2 reads FNYEAQ. There are 16 residues in the CDR3. The junction had 4 bases not matched to a gene; V was cut back by 1 base and J by 4 bases. The CDR3 DNA reads TGTGCCAGCAGCTTAGGTGCTAGCGGGGGGGGAGAGACCCAGTACTTC. Translation gives CASSLGASGGGETQYF.

This chain uses TRBV14 with TRBJ2-5; the match to TRBD2 covers 8 bases. Germline values: CDR1 SGHDN, CDR2 FVKESK. The CDR3 length is 14 residues. The trim removed 3 bases at V and 5 bases at J, leaving 5 bases unmatched. The CDR3 DNA follows: TGTGCCAGCAGCCACCTCAGCGGGAGTGAGACCCAGTACTTC. Translation: CASSHLSGSETQYF.

This clonotype has more than one count but fewer than ten. The chain has TRBV12-3 or TRBV12-4 and TRBJ2-1; 9 positions match TRBD2. The length of the CDR3 is 13 residues. V lost 3 bases, J lost 9 bases, and 3 bases stayed unmatched. The CDR3 nucleotides are TGTGCCAGCAGTTTTGGGACTAGCTTTGAGCAGTTCTTC. Protein product: CASSFGTSFEQFF.

This clonotype was counted a single time. CDR3 loop: CASSFLGLQYNEQFF. CDR3 sequence (DNA): TGTGCCAGCAGCTTCCTCGGACTTCAGTACAATGAGCAGTTCTTC. V and J are TRBV11-2 and TRBJ2-1, with TRBD2 as a possible D gene (5 bases). The CDR3 consists of 15 residues. V was shortened by 3 bases and J by 4 bases, with 13 bases between the two germline ends. Germline CDR1 and CDR2: SGHAT and FQNNGV.

In this sample, this clonotype turned up many times. The V gene is TRBV13, the J gene TRBJ2-6, with a weak D call TRBD2 (6 bases). This CDR3 spans 14 amino acids. Germline assignment: CDR1 PRHDT and CDR2 FYEKMQ (reference sequence). Trimming took off 6 bases at V and 2 bases at J, with 8 bases between the two ends. The CDR3 DNA reads TGTGCCAGCAGAGTAGCGGCTGGGGCCAACGTCCTGACTTTC. This encodes CASRVAAGANVLTF.

The gene calls are TRBV20-1 and TRBJ2-1; 8 nucleotides align to TRBD2. The germline V gene has CDR1 DFQATT and CDR2 SNEGSKA (reference sequence). With V trimmed by 6 bases and J by 0 bases, 7 bases remained unmatched. This CDR3 is built from 15 residues. As DNA, the CDR3 is TGCAGTGCCGATCCAGCGGGGGTCTCCTACAATGAGCAGTTCTTC. It translates to CSADPAGVSYNEQFF.

The V gene is TRBV3-1, the J gene TRBJ2-1; D is undetermined. The CDR3 runs to 14 residues. Germline V gene data show CDR1 as LGHDT and CDR2 as YNNKEL (reference sequence). Trimming pared 4 bases from V and 4 bases from J, leaving 11 bases between. The CDR3 coding sequence is TGTGCCAGCAGCCTGCGCGAAACTTACAATGAGCAGTTCTTC. Translation gives CASSLRETYNEQFF.

The table lists this clonotype with many counts. CDR3 residues: CASSQTRTGETQYF. The CDR3 DNA follows: TGTGCCAGCAGCCAAACTAGGACGGGGGAGACCCAGTACTTC. This rearrangement joins TRBV4-2 to TRBJ2-5; possible D gene TRBD2, 5 bases. The V gene lost 2 bases and the J gene lost 5 bases, with 12 bases spanning the gap. CDR1 LGHNA and CDR2 YNFKEQ come from the germline V gene. CDR3 length: 14 amino acids.